This T cell receptor (beta chain) was recorded in a study of blood T cells in healthy people across ages (dated by TCRdb to the mid-2010s). Regarding the study in general: Template switching captured roughly one uniquely barcoded TCR beta cDNA molecule per two T cells in model experiments. Using deep sequencing normalized with unique cDNA molecular identifiers, the study measured how TCR beta repertoire diversity changes with age. Donors were grouped into four age groups: young (average about 15 years), middle-aged (39), aged (roughly 67) and long-lived (roughly 80). To avoid experimental bias, donors of different ages were spread randomly across the sequencing lanes. Using the same blood draw, the study looked at two additional independent replicas of 1 million unique cDNA reads for two donors, one aged 18 to 30 and the other aged 80 or older. The study at large found these results: There was a strong correlation between observed TCR beta diversity and the percentage of naive T cells measured by flow cytometry. Total diversity estimates from one million sequenced T cells were considered lower bounds and underestimates. Donor CMV infection status was unknown, potentially confounding age-related changes in expanded clonotypes. Because profiling used bulk unsorted PBMCs, naive and antigen-experienced compartments could not be compared conclusively. Observed TCR beta diversity per million T cells fell roughly linearly with age, and a significant reduction was already apparent by age roughly 40. Compared with the aged group, more naive CD4+ T cells, fewer expanded clones and increased TCR diversity were shown by the long-lived group, suggesting age selection.

The junction carries 8 bases between V and J, which are trimmed by 7 bases and 5 bases respectively. Measured from the cysteine to the phenylalanine, the CDR3 is 10 residues long. Only CDR3 DNA remains: 30 bases, in frame from the first base. According to the germline V gene (reference sequence), CDR1 reads DFQATT and CDR2 reads SNEGSKA. The library was obtained by 5' RACE. Sequencing was performed on an Illumina HiSeq 2500. A second about 7 to 12 cycle PCR used a sample-barcoded 5' primer and a J-beta primer mix. Each TCR beta cDNA molecule received a unique molecular identifier from a template-switch 5' adaptor carrying 12 random nucleotides. Each sample yielded at least 3 million CDR3-containing paired-end reads. The Mint cDNA synthesis kit, primed by a TRBC-specific oligonucleotide, was used to synthesize first-strand cDNA from all RNA. After uracil-DNA glycosylase treatment, a first 18-cycle PCR used universal primers M1SS and BC2_uni_R on all cDNA. As for the original processing: Each sample was normalized by randomly selecting 1 million high-quality reads, each carrying a distinct molecular identifier. Instead of being binned into consensus sequences, reads that shared molecular identifiers were thrown out. MiTCR, set to a Q25 quality threshold and the strictest error-elimination algorithm, was used for CDR3 identification, clonotype clustering and error correction. A nonparametric unseen species model using Euler transformation provided a lower-bound estimate of total TCR beta diversity. The raw public reads went through TCRdb reprocessing: fastp at Q25, MiXCR clone calling, in-frame beta chains kept. Each CDR3 protein gets just one entry, which takes the most common genes and DNA from the rows behind it. The V and J calls were determined by TCRdb, not by the authors. The sample table holds under 850,000 distinct CDR3 sequences, of which approximately 35% were seen once. Clones ranked in the top ten supply 10% to 15% of the sample.

The donors were 40 or so Caucasian individuals from Russia, aged 6 to 90 years, who were systemically healthy. Ten milliliters of peripheral blood were drawn from each donor into EDTA-treated Vacutainer tubes. Ficoll-Paque density-gradient centrifugation was used to isolate PBMCs, with at least 6 million per sample. Trizol reagent was used to extract total RNA from the PBMCs, yielding at least 5.5 micrograms per sample. The percentages of naive CD45RAhigh/CD27high T cells were determined by flow cytometry on a PBMC aliquot from every donor. In its sample, this clonotype was seen a few times. Its antigen has not been determined. Base quality data are lacking; no much larger clone is found one base away.

Sequences were obtained from blood. The sequence was obtained from a young man in good health. The chain is assembled from TRBV20-1 and TRBJ1-1; a confident D gene designation cannot be given. The CDR3 sequence is CSVGDTEAFF. The DNA sequence is TGCAGTGTCGGGGATACTGAAGCTTTCTTT.